One sample yielded the 28 T cell receptor beta chains listed below, sequenced in a study of human T cells and chemical hapten exposure. One entry per CDR3 protein results from TCRdb running MiXCR on the RACE reads. The sample yields 50,000 to 60,000 distinct CDR3 sequences, under 15% seen once. Regarding time point: patch test 3, about 24 weeks after DPC sensitization. Noted treatment: therapeutic diphenylcyclopropenone sensitization with weekly scalp DPC. Source: whole blood, taken in connection with sensitization to the hapten diphenylcyclopropenone (DPC). These receptors were obtained from a man aged 25-45 years with alopecia areata. Some clones in this sample may be carry-over from other donors' samples.

The rearrangement links TRBV28 to TRBJ2-5, with D possibly TRBD1 on 6 matching bases. The germline CDR1 and CDR2 sequences are MDHEN and SYDVKM. The CDR3 consists of 15 residues. The V gene lost 3 bases and the J gene lost 1 base, with 12 bases spanning the gap. The CDR3 coding sequence is TGTGCCAGCAGTTTCCCAGGGACAACCCAAGAGACCCAGTACTTC. It encodes CASSFPGTTQETQYF. Full variable domain (remainder filled in from reference TRBV28 and TRBJ2-5): DVKVTQSSRYLVKRTGEKVFLECVQDMDHENMFWYRQDPGLGLRLIYFSYDVKMKEKGDIPEGYSVSREKKERFSLILESASTNQTSMYLCASSFPGTTQETQYFGPGTRLLVL.

This clonotype was observed a handful of times. The V and J genes are TRBV23-1 and TRBJ1-5; a weak D match, TRBD1 (5 bases). TRBV23-1 is marked as an open reading frame, function uncertain. The CDR3 length is 15 residues. V was shortened by 4 bases and J by 1 base, with 11 bases between the two germline ends. Here the CDR3 DNA reads TGCGCCAGCAGTCCTGGGGCTCAGAGCAATCAGCCCCAGCATTTT. It codes for CASSPGAQSNQPQHF.

Ten or more counts support this clonotype. V usage is TRBV7-6 and J usage is TRBJ2-7; 9 bases align to TRBD1. The CDR3 totals 14 residues. The germline gives CDR1 SGHVS, CDR2 FNYEAQ. Germline trimming cut 1 base from V and 3 bases from J; bases unmatched to any gene: 1. The CDR3 DNA sequence: TGTGCCAGCAGCTTAGGGGGACAGGGCTACGAGCAGTACTTC. Amino acid sequence: CASSLGGQGYEQYF. The whole variable domain, filled in from reference TRBV7-6 and TRBJ2-7, reads GAGVSQSPRYKVTKRGQDVALRCDPISGHVSLYWYRQALGQGPEFLTYFNYEAQQDKSGLPNDRFSAERPEGSISTLTIQRTEQRDSAMYRCASSLGGQGYEQYFGPGTRLTVT.

This clonotype has more than one count but fewer than ten. This chain uses TRBV9 with TRBJ2-3; the D call may be TRBD1 or TRBD2 (6 bases each). CDR1 and CDR2 (germline): SGDLS, YYNGEE. The CDR3 runs 16 residues. V was shortened by 0 bases and J by 2 bases, with 13 bases between the two germline ends. CDR3 sequence: CASSVAGGDDTDTQYF. CDR3 in DNA: TGTGCCAGCAGCGTAGCCGGGGGCGACGACACAGATACGCAGTATTTT.

The chain carries TRBV20-1 and TRBJ2-2; the match to TRBD1 covers 9 bases. J gave up 7 bases and V 3 bases, and 6 bases lay outside the gene matches. Germline V gives CDR1 DFQATT, CDR2 SNEGSKA (reference sequence). CDR3 length: 14 residues. This chain's CDR3 is CSASSGQGIGELFF. CDR3 DNA: TGCAGTGCTAGTTCGGGACAGGGAATCGGGGAGCTGTTTTTT.

Many counts were recorded for this clonotype. The CDR3 nucleotides read TGTGCCAGCAGTCGCAGGTTTTCTGGGGCCAACGTCCTGACTTTC. Translated, it gives CASSRRFSGANVLTF. The chain is built from TRBV14 and TRBJ2-6; D ambiguous. Germline lookup yields CDR1 SGHDN and CDR2 FVKESK. Deletions cut 6 bases from V and 1 base from J, with 10 bases between. The CDR3 spans 15 residues.

The rearrangement uses TRBV7-9 and TRBJ2-5, with TRBD1 identical over 10 bases. Germline CDR1 SEHNR, CDR2 FQNEAQ (reference sequence). After removal of 4 bases from V and 1 base from J, the junction contained 6 bases not matched to a gene. The CDR3 runs to 16 residues. CDR3: CASSYRGDRGQETQYF. The CDR3 coding sequence is TGTGCCAGCAGCTACCGCGGGGACAGGGGCCAAGAGACCCAGTACTTC.

J is TRBJ2-1 and V is TRBV24-1, with TRBD1 matching over 7 bases. CDR3 length equals 15 residues. Germline loops: CDR1 KGHDR, CDR2 SFDVKD. The ends lost 1 base at V and 5 bases at J; junction bases unmatched: 4. The CDR3 coding sequence is TGTGCCACCAGTGATTTTGGACAGGAGCACAATGAGCAGTTCTTC. Protein: CATSDFGQEHNEQFF.

Only a few counts were recorded for this clonotype. The J gene is TRBJ1-1, the V gene TRBV5-1; 10 bases align to TRBD1. J lost 4 bases, V lost 0 bases, and 3 bases had no gene match. Germline V gives CDR1 SGHRS, CDR2 YFSETQ. This CDR3 has 15 amino acids. The CDR3 DNA sequence: TGCGCCAGCAGCTTGGGACAGGGGGCAAGCACTGAAGCTTTCTTT. It codes for CASSLGQGASTEAFF. Filled out from reference TRBV5-1 and TRBJ1-1, the complete variable domain reads KAGVTQTPRYLIKTRGQQVTLSCSPISGHRSVSWYQQTPGQGLQFLFEYFSETQRNKGNFPGRFSGRQFSNSRSEMNVSTLELGDSALYLCASSLGQGASTEAFFGQGTRLTVV.

The chain couples TRBV24-1 to TRBJ2-1; D possibly corresponds to TRBD1 (6 bases). The CDR3 covers 16 residues. Germline-derived CDR1 and CDR2 are KGHDR and SFDVKD. Trimming cost V 3 bases and J 6 bases, with 17 bases left between them. The CDR3 sequence is CATSDHFRDTSNEQFF. The CDR3 DNA is TGTGCCACCAGTGATCACTTCCGGGACACATCCAATGAGCAGTTCTTC.

The CDR3 reads CASSLTSGGTETQYF. Written as DNA, the CDR3 is TGCGCCAGCAGCCTGACTAGCGGGGGGACTGAGACCCAGTACTTC. The rearrangement joins TRBV5-1 to TRBJ2-5; 13 bases fit TRBD2. The germline CDR1 and CDR2 sequences are SGHRS and YFSETQ. Unmatched junction bases numbered 5, after V lost 4 bases and J lost 5 bases. The CDR3 sequence is 15 residues long.

Note on this clonotype: This may come from a read error, since a much larger clone is one base off. The gene calls are TRBV20-1 and TRBJ1-6, with D hard to call. This CDR3 is 13 amino acids long. Germline values: CDR1 DFQATT, CDR2 SNEGSKA (reference sequence). Deletions cut 6 bases from V and 4 bases from J, with 10 bases between. The CDR3 is CSATREYNSPLHF. The CDR3 DNA is TGCAGTGCGACAAGGGAGTATAATTCACCCCTCCACTTT.

This clonotype has only a few counts. CDR3: CASSLFGTANTGELFF. Written as DNA, the CDR3 is TGTGCCAGCAGTTTATTTGGGACAGCAAACACCGGGGAGCTGTTTTTT. This sequence joins TRBV28 and TRBJ2-2; 7 nucleotides line up with TRBD1. This CDR3 region has 16 residues. The J segment lost 2 bases and the V segment lost 1 base, leaving 4 bases of the junction unmatched. Germline assignment: CDR1 MDHEN and CDR2 SYDVKM.

This clonotype was observed many times. The V call is TRBV5-1, the J call TRBJ2-7; D is undetermined. The V end was cut by 0 bases, the J end by 4 bases, with 5 bases between. The CDR3 consists of 12 residues. Germline assignment: CDR1 SGHRS and CDR2 YFSETQ. In DNA, the CDR3 is TGCGCCAGCAGCTTGGTTCAGTACGAGCAGTACTTC. Protein product: CASSLVQYEQYF.

This clonotype was observed a few times. The rearrangement joins TRBV15 to TRBJ2-2; 7 bases fit TRBD1. There are 16 residues in the CDR3. V shed 2 bases, J shed 5 bases, and the junction held 8 bases outside the gene matches. Germline CDR1 and CDR2: LNHNV and YYDKDF (reference sequence). CDR3 nucleotide sequence: TGTGCCACCAGCAGAACAGGGGTGAGAAGGACCGGGGAGCTGTTTTTT. Protein product: CATSRTGVRRTGELFF.

The chain recombines TRBV18 with TRBJ2-5, with D tentatively TRBD1 or TRBD2 (5 bases each). The CDR3 totals 13 residues. Trimming removed 3 bases from V and 4 bases from J, with 9 bases in between. Germline CDR1 KGHSH, CDR2 LQKENI. The CDR3 spells CASSPPGGETQYF. DNA of the CDR3: TGTGCCAGCTCACCCCCTGGGGGAGAGACCCAGTACTTC.

The chain is built from TRBV7-9 and TRBJ2-5; D might be TRBD1 (6 bases). Trimming stripped 5 bases from V and 5 bases from J, with 12 bases between. Germline V CDR1 and CDR2: SEHNR, FQNEAQ (reference sequence). The CDR3 spans 13 residues. The CDR3 sequence is CASSEQGLETQYF. DNA for the CDR3: TGTGCCAGCAGCGAACAGGGCTTGGAGACCCAGTACTTC. Full variable domain (remainder filled in from reference TRBV7-9 and TRBJ2-5): DTGVSQNPRHKITKRGQNVTFRCDPISEHNRLYWYRQTLGQGPEFLTYFQNEAQLEKSRLLSDRFSAERPKGSFSTLEIQRTEQGDSAMYLCASSEQGLETQYFGPGTRLLVL.

This rearrangement joins TRBV7-9 to TRBJ2-7; D not resolved. The CDR3 sequence is 11 residues long. In germline, CDR1 is SEHNR, CDR2 FQNEAQ (reference sequence). V shed 3 bases and J shed 5 bases, with 5 bases lying between them. CDR3 nucleotides: TGTGCCAGCAGCTTCGACCACGAGCAGTACTTC. This encodes CASSFDHEQYF.

This clonotype was counted only a few times. The chain joins TRBV18 to TRBJ2-5; D uncertain. In germline, CDR1 is KGHSH, CDR2 LQKENI. This CDR3 region has 15 residues. V lost 4 bases and J lost 0, with 12 bases in between. In DNA, the CDR3 is TGTGCCAGCTCACGCGTAGGAAGCCACCAAGAGACCCAGTACTTC. This translates into CASSRVGSHQETQYF.

V gene TRBV9 combines with J gene TRBJ2-5, with 8 bases lining up with TRBD2. Trimming took 5 bases from V and 0 from J; bases not matched to a gene: 6. Germline-derived CDR1 and CDR2 are SGDLS and YYNGEE. The CDR3 totals 15 residues. CDR3 protein: CASSLSGAYQETQYF. CDR3 nucleotides: TGTGCCAGCAGTCTTAGCGGGGCGTACCAAGAGACCCAGTACTTC.

The gene calls are TRBV7-9 and TRBJ2-5, with D perhaps TRBD1 (5 bases). The V and J ends lost 6 bases and 2 bases respectively, with 10 bases between them. The CDR3 has 13 amino acids. CDR1 and CDR2 (germline): SEHNR, FQNEAQ (reference sequence). CDR3 loop: CASRGDFQETQYF. In nucleotides, the CDR3 is TGTGCCAGCAGAGGGGATTTTCAAGAGACCCAGTACTTC.

A few counts support this clonotype. The chain carries TRBV3-1 and TRBJ1-1; D call uncertain. This CDR3 has 12 amino acids. V lost 0 bases to trimming and J lost 7 bases, with 6 bases between them. Germline loops: CDR1 LGHDT, CDR2 YNNKEL (reference sequence). CDR3 bases: TGTGCCAGCAGCCAAGAAGGAGGTGAAGCTTTCTTT. This sequence encodes CASSQEGGEAFF.

This clonotype has only a few counts. The CDR3 loop is CASSYSRLAGEYEQYF. CDR3 coding DNA: TGTGCCAGCAGTTACTCCCGACTAGCGGGGGAGTACGAGCAGTACTTC. The chain joins TRBV6-2 or TRBV6-3 to TRBJ2-7; 12 bases fit TRBD2. With 0 bases clipped from V and 4 bases from J, the junction kept 4 bases outside the gene matches. Per the germline V gene, CDR1 is MNHEY and CDR2 is SVGEGT. This CDR3 has 16 residues.

V is TRBV7-8 and J is TRBJ1-5; TRBD1 is a possible D gene (5 bases). Per germline, CDR1 SGHVS and CDR2 FQNEAQ. The CDR3 length is 14 residues. The V end was cut by 5 bases, the J end by 4 bases, with 12 bases between. CDR3 in amino acids: CASSGHRSNQPQHF. The DNA of the CDR3 is TGTGCCAGCAGCGGACACCGCAGTAATCAGCCCCAGCATTTT. Full variable domain (remainder filled in from reference TRBV7-8 and TRBJ1-5): GAGVSQSPRYKVAKRGQDVALRCDPISGHVSLFWYQQALGQGPEFLTYFQNEAQLDKSGLPSDRFFAERPEGSVSTLKIQRTQQEDSAVYLCASSGHRSNQPQHFGDGTRLSIL.

This clonotype was seen repeatedly, ten times or more. The V and J genes are TRBV7-8 and TRBJ1-1; D gene ambiguous. The CDR3 has 13 residues. Germline CDR1 is SGHVS and CDR2 is FQNEAQ. Deletions cut 1 base from V and 0 bases from J, with 3 bases between. CDR3 DNA: TGTGCCAGCAGCTTAGTCATGAACACTGAAGCTTTCTTT. It encodes CASSLVMNTEAFF.

A few counts support this clonotype. The chain uses TRBV5-1 and TRBJ2-7, with 9 positions matching TRBD2. V was pared by 0 bases and J by 3 bases, with 4 bases of the junction left unmatched. The CDR3 has 15 amino acids. The V gene's germline CDR1 is SGHRS and CDR2 YFSETQ. As DNA, the CDR3 is TGCGCCAGCAGCTTGGATTCTAGCGGGGTCTACGAGCAGTACTTC. This gives the protein CASSLDSSGVYEQYF.

Turning to this clonotype: One end of the junction is discordant with germline, which a read error may explain. The chain joins TRBV28 to TRBJ2-7; possible D gene TRBD2, 6 bases. This CDR3 spans 14 amino acids. Looked up from germline, CDR1 is MDHEN and CDR2 is SYDVKM. CDR3 bases: TGTGCCAGCAGCCTGGGGGGAGGTCCCAGCGAGCAGTGCTTC. It codes for CASSLGGGPSEQCF.

Ten or more counts support this clonotype. The chain is built from TRBV6-5 and TRBJ2-3, with TRBD1 matching 7 bases. This CDR3 contains 13 residues. CDR1 MNHEY and CDR2 SVGAGI come from the germline V gene. V gave up 5 bases and J gave up 6 bases; unmatched junction bases: 5. The CDR3 DNA reads TGTGCCAGCAGTCCACGACAGGGTGATACGCAGTATTTT. Translated: CASSPRQGDTQYF.